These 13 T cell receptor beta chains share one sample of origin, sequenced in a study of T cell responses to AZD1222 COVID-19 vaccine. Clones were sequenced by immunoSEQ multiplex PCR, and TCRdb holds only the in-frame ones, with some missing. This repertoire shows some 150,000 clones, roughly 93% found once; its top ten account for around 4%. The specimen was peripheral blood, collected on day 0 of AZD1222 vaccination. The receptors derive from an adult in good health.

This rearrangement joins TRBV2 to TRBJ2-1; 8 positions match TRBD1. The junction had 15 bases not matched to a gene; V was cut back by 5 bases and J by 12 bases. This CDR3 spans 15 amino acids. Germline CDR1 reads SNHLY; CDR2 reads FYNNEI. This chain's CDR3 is CASSIGQGRYLRQFF. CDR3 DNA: TGTGCCAGCAGTATAGGACAGGGAAGGTATCTCAGGCAGTTCTTC.

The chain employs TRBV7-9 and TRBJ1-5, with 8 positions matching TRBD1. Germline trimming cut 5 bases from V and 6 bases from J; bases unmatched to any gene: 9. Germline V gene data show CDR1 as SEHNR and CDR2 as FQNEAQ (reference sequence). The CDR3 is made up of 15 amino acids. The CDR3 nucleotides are TGTGCCAGCAGCAAAGGACAGGGCGTTACTCAGCCCCAGCATTTT. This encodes CASSKGQGVTQPQHF.

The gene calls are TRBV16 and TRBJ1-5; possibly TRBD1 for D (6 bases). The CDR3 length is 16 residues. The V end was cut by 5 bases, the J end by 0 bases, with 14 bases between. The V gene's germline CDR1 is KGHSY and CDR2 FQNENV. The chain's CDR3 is CASSVETGYSNQPQHF. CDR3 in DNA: TGTGCCAGCAGCGTCGAGACAGGTTATAGCAATCAGCCCCAGCATTTT.

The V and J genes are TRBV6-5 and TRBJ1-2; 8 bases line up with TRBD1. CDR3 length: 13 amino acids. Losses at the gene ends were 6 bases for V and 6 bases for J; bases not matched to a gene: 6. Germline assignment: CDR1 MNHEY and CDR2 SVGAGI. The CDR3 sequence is CASSPDRVDGYTF. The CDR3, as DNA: TGTGCCAGCAGCCCGGACAGGGTGGATGGCTACACCTTC.

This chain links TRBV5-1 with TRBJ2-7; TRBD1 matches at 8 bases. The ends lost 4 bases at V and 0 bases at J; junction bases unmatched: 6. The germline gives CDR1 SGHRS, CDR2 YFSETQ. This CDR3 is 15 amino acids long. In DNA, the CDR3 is TGCGCCAGCAGCGACCAGGGGGCAGGCTCCTACGAGCAGTACTTC. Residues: CASSDQGAGSYEQYF.

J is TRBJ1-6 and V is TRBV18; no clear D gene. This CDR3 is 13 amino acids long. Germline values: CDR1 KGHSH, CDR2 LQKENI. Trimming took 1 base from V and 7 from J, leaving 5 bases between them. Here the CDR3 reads CASSPLPNSPLHF. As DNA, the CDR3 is TGTGCCAGCTCACCACTACCAAATTCACCCCTCCACTTT.

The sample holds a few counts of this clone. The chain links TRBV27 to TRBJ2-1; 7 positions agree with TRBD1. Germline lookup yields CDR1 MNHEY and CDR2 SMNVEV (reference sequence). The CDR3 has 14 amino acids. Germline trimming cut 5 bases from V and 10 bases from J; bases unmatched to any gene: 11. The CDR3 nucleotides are TGTGCCAGCAGTGCGCGACAGGGAGTAGGGGAGCAGTTCTTC. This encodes CASSARQGVGEQFF.

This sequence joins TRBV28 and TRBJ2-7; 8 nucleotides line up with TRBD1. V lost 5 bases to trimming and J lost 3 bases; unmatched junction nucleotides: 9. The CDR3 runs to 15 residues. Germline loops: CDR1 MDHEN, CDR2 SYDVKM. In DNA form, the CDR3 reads TGTGCCAGCAGTCACACCGGGACAGGATTCTACGAGCAGTACTTC. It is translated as CASSHTGTGFYEQYF. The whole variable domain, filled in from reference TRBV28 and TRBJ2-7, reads DVKVTQSSRYLVKRTGEKVFLECVQDMDHENMFWYRQDPGLGLRLIYFSYDVKMKEKGDIPEGYSVSREKKERFSLILESASTNQTSMYLCASSHTGTGFYEQYFGPGTRLTVT.

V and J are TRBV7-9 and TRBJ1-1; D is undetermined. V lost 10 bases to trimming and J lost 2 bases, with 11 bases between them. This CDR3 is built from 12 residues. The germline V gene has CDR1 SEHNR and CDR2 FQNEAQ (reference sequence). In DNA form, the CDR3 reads TGTGCCATTTGGCAGCTTAACACTGAAGCTTTCTTT. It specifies CAIWQLNTEAFF.

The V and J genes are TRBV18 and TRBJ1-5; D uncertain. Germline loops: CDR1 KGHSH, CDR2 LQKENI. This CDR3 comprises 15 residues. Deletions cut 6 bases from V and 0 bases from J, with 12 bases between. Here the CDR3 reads CASSPYGDSNQPQHF. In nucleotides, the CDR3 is TGTGCCAGCTCCCCCTACGGGGATAGCAATCAGCCCCAGCATTTT.

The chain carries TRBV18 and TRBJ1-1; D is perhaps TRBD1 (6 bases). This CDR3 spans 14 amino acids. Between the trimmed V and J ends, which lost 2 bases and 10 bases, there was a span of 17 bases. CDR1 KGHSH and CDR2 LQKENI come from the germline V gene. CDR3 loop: CASSPEFRGMLAFF. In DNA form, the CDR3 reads TGTGCCAGCTCACCAGAGTTCAGGGGAATGTTAGCTTTCTTT.

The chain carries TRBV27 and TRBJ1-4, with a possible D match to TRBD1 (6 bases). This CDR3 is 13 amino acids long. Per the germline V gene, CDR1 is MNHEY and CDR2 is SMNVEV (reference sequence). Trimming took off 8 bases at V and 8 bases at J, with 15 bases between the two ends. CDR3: CASQTGFGEKLFF. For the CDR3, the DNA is TGTGCCAGCCAAACAGGGTTCGGCGAAAAACTGTTTTTT. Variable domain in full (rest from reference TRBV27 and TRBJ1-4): EAQVTQNPRYLITVTGKKLTVTCSQNMNHEYMSWYRQDPGLGLRQIYYSMNVEVTDKGDVPEGYKVSRKEKRNFPLILESPSPNQTSLYFCASQTGFGEKLFFGSGTQLSVL.

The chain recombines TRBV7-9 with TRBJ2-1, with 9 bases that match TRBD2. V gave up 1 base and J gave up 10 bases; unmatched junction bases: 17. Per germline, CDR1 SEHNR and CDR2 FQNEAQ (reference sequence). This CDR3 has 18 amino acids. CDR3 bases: TGTGCCAGCAGCTTAGTCGGGCGGGAGGGCCCGGTTGTGCGGGAGCAGTTCTTC. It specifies CASSLVGREGPVVREQFF.